Detailed here is one TCR beta chain. Its antigen is currently unknown. The J segment lost 5 bases and the V segment lost 0 bases, leaving 6 bases of the junction unmatched. The length of the CDR3 is 16 residues. Germline V gives CDR1 LGHNA, CDR2 YSLEER. These data belong to a study of T cell responses to AZD1222 COVID-19 vaccine. About the study: Some second doses came at about 4 weeks and others at about 12 weeks; these were pooled.

Method: immunoSEQ multiplex PCR; TCRdb's copy keeps in-frame clones and lacks some. The data contain roughly 100,000 clones, more than 75% of them seen just once; the ten biggest clones take up about 9.1%. Study-wide findings and caveats: Spike-specific TCR breadth and depth rose after two AZD1222 doses. White British people made up most donors, females outnumbered males, and clonal diversity was possibly underestimated. Mapped onto spike, vaccine-associated CD4 TCRs spanned it and were dominant at 160-218 and 743-854.

The material sequenced was peripheral blood, taken on day 0 of AZD1222 vaccination. The chain uses TRBV4-3 and TRBJ2-5; the match to TRBD1 covers 10 bases. This TCR derives from an adult in good health. In DNA form, the CDR3 reads TGCGCCAGCAGCCAAGACAAGACAGGGGGCGGGGAGACCCAGTACTTC. Amino acids: CASSQDKTGGGETQYF.